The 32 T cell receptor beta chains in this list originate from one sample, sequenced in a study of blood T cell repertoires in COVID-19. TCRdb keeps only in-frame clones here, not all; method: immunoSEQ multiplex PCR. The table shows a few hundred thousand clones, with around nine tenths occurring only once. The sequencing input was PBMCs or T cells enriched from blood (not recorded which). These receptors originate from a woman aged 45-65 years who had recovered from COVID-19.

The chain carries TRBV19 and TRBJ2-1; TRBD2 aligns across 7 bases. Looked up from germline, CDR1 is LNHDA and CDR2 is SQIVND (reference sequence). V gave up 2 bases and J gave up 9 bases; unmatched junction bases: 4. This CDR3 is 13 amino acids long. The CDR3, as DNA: TGTGCCAGTAGTATAACTAGCGCGATTGAGCAGTTCTTC. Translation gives CASSITSAIEQFF. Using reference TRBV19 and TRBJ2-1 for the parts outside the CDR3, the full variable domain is DGGITQSPKYLFRKEGQNVTLSCEQNLNHDAMYWYRQDPGQGLRLIYYSQIVNDFQKGDIAEGYSVSREKKESFPLTVTSAQKNPTAFYLCASSITSAIEQFFGPGTRLTVL.

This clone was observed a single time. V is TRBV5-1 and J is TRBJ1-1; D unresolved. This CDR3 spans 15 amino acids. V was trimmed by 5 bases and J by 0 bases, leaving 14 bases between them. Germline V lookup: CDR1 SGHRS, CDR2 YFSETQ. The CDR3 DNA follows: TGCGCCAGCAGGTGGGTCGGGGAGTTGAACACTGAAGCTTTCTTT. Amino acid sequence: CASRWVGELNTEAFF.

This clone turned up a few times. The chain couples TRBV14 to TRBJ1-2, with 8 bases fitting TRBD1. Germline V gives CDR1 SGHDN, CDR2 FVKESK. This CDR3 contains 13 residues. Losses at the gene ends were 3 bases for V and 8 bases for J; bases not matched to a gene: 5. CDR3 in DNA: TGTGCCAGCAGCCAGTACAGGGGGGGAGGCTACACCTTC. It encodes CASSQYRGGGYTF.

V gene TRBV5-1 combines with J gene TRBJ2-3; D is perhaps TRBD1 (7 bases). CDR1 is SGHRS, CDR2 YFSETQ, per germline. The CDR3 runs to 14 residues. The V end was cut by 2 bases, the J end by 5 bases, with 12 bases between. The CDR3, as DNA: TGCGCCAGCAGCTTTGCCAGGGGGGAAGATACGCAGTATTTT. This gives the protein CASSFARGEDTQYF.

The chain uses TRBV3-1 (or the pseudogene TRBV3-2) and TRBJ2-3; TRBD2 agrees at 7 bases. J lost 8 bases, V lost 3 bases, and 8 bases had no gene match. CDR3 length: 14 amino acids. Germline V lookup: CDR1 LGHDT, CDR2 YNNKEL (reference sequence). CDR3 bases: TGTGCCAGCAGCCACAGCGGGGTATCGGTTACGCAGTATTTT. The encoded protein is CASSHSGVSVTQYF.

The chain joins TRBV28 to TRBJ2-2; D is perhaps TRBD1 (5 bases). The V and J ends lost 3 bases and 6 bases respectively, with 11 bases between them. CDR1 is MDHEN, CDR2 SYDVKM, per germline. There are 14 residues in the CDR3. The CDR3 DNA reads TGTGCCAGCAGTTTTCTCCCCAGGGCCGGGGAGCTGTTTTTT. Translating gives CASSFLPRAGELFF.

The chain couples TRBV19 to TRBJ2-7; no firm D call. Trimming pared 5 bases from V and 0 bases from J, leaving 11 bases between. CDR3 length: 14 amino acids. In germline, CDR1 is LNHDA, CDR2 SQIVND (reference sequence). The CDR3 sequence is CASSPIPSSYEQYF. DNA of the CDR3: TGTGCCAGTAGTCCTATTCCGAGCTCCTACGAGCAGTACTTC.

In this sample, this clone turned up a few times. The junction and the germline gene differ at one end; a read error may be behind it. CDR3 coding DNA: TGTGCCAGCAGCTTAGACAGGATCGTGGGTCTTATGTTT. It codes for CASSLDRIVGLMF. The chain couples TRBV7-2 to TRBJ1-4; possible D gene TRBD1, 5 bases. The CDR3 consists of 13 residues. Germline CDR1 reads SGHTA; CDR2 reads FQGNSA.

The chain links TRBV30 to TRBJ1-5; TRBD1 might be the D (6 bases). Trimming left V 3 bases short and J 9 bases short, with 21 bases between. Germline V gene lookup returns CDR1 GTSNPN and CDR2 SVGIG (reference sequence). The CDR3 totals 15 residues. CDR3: CAWSQRGGRGLPQHF. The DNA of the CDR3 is TGTGCCTGGAGCCAAAGGGGGGGTCGGGGTCTGCCCCAGCATTTT.

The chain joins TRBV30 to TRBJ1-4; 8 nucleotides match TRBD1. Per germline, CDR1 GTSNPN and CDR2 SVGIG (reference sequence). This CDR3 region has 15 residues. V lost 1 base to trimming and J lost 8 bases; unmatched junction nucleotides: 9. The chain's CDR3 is CAWSEYRTGKEKLFF. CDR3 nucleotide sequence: TGTGCCTGGAGTGAATACAGGACAGGGAAGGAAAAACTGTTTTTT.

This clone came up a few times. CDR3 coding DNA: TGTGCCAGCACCTTGGGGAGATACAATGAGCAGTTCTTC. Translating it yields CASTLGRYNEQFF. The V call is TRBV28, the J call TRBJ2-1; D might be TRBD2 (5 bases). Germline V lookup: CDR1 MDHEN, CDR2 SYDVKM. The CDR3 length is 13 residues. Trimming removed 7 bases from V and 4 bases from J, with 11 bases in between.

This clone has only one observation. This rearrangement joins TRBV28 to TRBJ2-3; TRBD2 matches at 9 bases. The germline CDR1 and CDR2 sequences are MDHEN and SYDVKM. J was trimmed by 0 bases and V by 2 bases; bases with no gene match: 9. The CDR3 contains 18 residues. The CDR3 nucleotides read TGTGCCAGCAGTTTAGGGGGAGCGGGGGGCCCTAGCACAGATACGCAGTATTTT. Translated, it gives CASSLGGAGGPSTDTQYF.

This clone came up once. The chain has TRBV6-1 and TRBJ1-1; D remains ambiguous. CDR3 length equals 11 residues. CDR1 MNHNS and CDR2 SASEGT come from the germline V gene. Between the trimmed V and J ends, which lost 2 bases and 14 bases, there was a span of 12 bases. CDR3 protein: CASSEPRVLFF. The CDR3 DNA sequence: TGTGCCAGCAGTGAACCCCGCGTACTATTCTTT.

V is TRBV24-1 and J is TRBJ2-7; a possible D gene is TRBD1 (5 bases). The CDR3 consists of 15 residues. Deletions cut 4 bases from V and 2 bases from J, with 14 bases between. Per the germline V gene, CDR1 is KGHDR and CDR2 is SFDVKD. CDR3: CATSDRATGPYEQYF. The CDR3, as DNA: TGTGCCACCAGTGACAGAGCAACAGGACCCTACGAGCAGTACTTC.

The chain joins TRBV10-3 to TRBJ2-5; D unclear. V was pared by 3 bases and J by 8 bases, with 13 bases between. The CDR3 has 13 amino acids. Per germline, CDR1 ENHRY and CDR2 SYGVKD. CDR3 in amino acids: CAISESEQGTQYF. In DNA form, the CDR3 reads TGTGCCATCAGTGAATCGGAGCAAGGAACCCAGTACTTC.

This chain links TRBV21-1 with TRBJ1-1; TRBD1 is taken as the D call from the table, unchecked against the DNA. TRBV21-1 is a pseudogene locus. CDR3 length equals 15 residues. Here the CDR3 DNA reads TGTGCCAGCAGCAAAGTATCACAGATTAACACTGAAGCTTTCTTT. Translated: CASSKVSQINTEAFF.

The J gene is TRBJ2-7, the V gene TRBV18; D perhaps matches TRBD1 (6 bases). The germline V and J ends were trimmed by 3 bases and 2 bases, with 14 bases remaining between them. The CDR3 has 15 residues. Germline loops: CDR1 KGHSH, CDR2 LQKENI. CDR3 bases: TGTGCCAGCTCACCGGGGGACAAGGGGACCTACGAGCAGTACTTC. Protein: CASSPGDKGTYEQYF.

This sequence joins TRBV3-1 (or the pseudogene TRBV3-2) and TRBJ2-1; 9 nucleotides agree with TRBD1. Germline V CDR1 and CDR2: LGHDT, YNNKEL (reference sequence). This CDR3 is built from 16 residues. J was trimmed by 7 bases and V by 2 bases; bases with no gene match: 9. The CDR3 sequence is CASSQTVQGARNEQFF. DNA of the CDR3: TGTGCCAGCAGCCAAACGGTACAGGGGGCGAGGAATGAGCAGTTCTTC.

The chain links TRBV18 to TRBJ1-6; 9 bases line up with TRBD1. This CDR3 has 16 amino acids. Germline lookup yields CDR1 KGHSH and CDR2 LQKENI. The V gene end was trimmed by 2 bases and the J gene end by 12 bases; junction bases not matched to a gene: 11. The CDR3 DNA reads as TGTGCCAGCTCACCATCCCTGGACAGGGGTGCGGAACCCCTCCACTTT. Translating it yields CASSPSLDRGAEPLHF.

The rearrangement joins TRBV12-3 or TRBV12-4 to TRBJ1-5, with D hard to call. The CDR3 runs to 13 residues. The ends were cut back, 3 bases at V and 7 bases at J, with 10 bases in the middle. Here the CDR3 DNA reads TGTGCCAGCAGTTTGGCAGGAACCCAGCCCCAGCATTTT. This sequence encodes CASSLAGTQPQHF.

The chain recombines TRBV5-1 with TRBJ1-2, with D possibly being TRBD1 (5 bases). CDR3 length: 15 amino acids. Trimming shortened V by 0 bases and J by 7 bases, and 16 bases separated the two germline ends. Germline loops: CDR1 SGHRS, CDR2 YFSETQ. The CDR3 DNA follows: TGCGCCAGCAGCTTGGCCCTCGGGCAGGGTCTTGGCTACACCTTC. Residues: CASSLALGQGLGYTF.

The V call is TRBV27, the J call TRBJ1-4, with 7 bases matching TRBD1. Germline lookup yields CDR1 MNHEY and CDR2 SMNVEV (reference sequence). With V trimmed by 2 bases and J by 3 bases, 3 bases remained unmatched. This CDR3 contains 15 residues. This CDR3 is CASSLNDRANEKLFF. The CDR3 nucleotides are TGTGCCAGCAGTTTAAACGACAGGGCTAATGAAAAACTGTTTTTT.

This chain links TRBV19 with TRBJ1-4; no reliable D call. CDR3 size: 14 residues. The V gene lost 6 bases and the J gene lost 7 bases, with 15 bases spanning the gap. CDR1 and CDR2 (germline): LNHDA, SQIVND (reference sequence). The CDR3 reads CASRVDHRGEKLFF. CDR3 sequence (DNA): TGTGCCAGTAGGGTGGACCATCGGGGTGAAAAACTGTTTTTT. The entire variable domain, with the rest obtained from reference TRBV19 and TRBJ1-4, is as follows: DGGITQSPKYLFRKEGQNVTLSCEQNLNHDAMYWYRQDPGQGLRLIYYSQIVNDFQKGDIAEGYSVSREKKESFPLTVTSAQKNPTAFYLCASRVDHRGEKLFFGSGTQLSVL.

CDR3 in DNA: TGTGCCAGCAGTTTAACGACAGATCAGCCCCAGCATTTT. Translation: CASSLTTDQPQHF. V and J are TRBV12-3 or TRBV12-4 and TRBJ1-5, with D perhaps TRBD1 (5 bases). The CDR3 is 13 amino acids. The V end was cut by 2 bases, the J end by 5 bases, with 7 bases between.

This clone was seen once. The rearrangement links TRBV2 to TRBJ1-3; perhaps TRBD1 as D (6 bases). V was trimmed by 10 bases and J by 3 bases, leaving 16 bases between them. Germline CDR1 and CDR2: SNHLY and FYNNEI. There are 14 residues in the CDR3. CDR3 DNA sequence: TGTGCCACGCACCTAGGGGGAAGTGGAAACACCATATATTTT. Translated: CATHLGGSGNTIYF.

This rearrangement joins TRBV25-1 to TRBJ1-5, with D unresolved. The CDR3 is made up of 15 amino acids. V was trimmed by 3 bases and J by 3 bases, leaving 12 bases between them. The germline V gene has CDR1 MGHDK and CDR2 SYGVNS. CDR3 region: CASSEEWQLNQPQHF. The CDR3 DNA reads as TGTGCCAGCAGTGAGGAGTGGCAGCTCAATCAGCCCCAGCATTTT.

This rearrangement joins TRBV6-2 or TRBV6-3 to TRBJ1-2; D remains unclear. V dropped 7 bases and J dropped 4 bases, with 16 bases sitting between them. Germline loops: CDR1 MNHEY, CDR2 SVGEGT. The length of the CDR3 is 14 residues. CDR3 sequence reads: CASIPRTGVYGYTF. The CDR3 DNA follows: TGTGCCAGCATCCCACGCACGGGAGTCTATGGCTACACCTTC.

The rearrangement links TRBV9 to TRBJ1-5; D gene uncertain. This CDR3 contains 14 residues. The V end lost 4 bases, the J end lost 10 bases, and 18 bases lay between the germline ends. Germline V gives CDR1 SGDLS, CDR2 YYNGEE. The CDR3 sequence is CASSPAMDLGPQHF. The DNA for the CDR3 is TGTGCCAGCAGCCCAGCGATGGATCTTGGCCCCCAGCATTTT.

The CDR3 loop reads CASSPHPGGNDYGYTF. The CDR3 DNA reads as TGTGCCAGCAGCCCTCATCCGGGGGGTAATGACTATGGCTACACCTTC. The chain combines TRBV7-9 with TRBJ1-2; tentative D call: TRBD1 (5 bases). Trimming pared 5 bases from V and 3 bases from J, leaving 19 bases between. The germline V gene encodes CDR1 SEHNR and CDR2 FQNEAQ (reference sequence). The CDR3 length is 16 residues.

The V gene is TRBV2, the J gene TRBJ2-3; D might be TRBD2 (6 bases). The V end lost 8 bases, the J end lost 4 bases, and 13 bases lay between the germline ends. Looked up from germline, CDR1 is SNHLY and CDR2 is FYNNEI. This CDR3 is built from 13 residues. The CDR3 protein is CASARGGADTQYF. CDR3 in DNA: TGTGCCAGCGCGCGGGGTGGGGCAGATACGCAGTATTTT.

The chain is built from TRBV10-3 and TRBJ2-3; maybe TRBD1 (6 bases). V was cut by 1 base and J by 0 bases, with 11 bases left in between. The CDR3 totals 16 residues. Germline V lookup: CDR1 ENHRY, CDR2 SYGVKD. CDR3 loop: CAISEFSGGSTDTQYF. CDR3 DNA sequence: TGTGCCATCAGTGAGTTTTCTGGGGGCAGCACAGATACGCAGTATTTT.

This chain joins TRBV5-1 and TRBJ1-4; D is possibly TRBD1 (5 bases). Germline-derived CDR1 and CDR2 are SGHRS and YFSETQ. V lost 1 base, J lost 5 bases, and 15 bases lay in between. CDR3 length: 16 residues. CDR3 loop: CASSLTYDSPNEKLFF. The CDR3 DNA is TGCGCCAGCAGCTTGACCTACGACAGTCCAAATGAAAAACTGTTTTTT.